This entry lists 31 T cell receptor beta chains sequenced from one sample in a study of glioma-infiltrating T cells after dendritic cell vaccination. The table came from immunoSEQ multiplex PCR; TCRdb's copy has only in-frame clones and leaves some out. Among approximately 62,000 clones listed, around nine tenths were seen once. Noted time point: after dendritic cell vaccination, including at tumor progression/relapse. The input for sequencing was blood, taken after dendritic cell vaccination. The source is a human donor with glioblastoma.

This chain connects TRBV21-1 to TRBJ2-7; TRBD1, the table's D call, was not compared with the DNA. TRBV21-1 is a documented pseudogene. The CDR3 sequence is 15 residues long. The CDR3 nucleotides are TGTGCCAGCAGACCTCCCCCCAGGGAAGAATACGAGCAGTACTTC. Amino acid sequence: CASRPPPREEYEQYF.

This chain joins TRBV11-3 and TRBJ1-2; unclear D gene. This CDR3 contains 14 residues. Trimming left V 1 base short and J 6 bases short, with 12 bases between. Per the germline V gene, CDR1 is SGHNT and CDR2 is YENEEA. The chain's CDR3 is CASSLVGGSDGYTF. The CDR3 nucleotides read TGTGCCAGCAGCTTAGTTGGCGGAAGCGATGGCTACACCTTC.

V is TRBV10-1 and J is TRBJ2-5, with D unclear. The end of the DNA aligns better with TRBJ2-7, so the J call may be wrong. The CDR3 is made up of 15 amino acids. CDR1 is WNHNN, CDR2 SYGVQD, per germline (reference sequence). CDR3 in amino acids: CASSESRDLVYEQYF. As DNA, the CDR3 is TGCGCCAGCAGTGAGTCTCGTGATTTGGTCTACGAGCAGTACTTC.

To note about this clone: Other DNA sequences in this sample translate to the same CDR3. This chain links TRBV9 with TRBJ2-7; 10 bases fit TRBD2. This CDR3 has 15 residues. Looked up from germline, CDR1 is SGDLS and CDR2 is YYNGEE. Trimming took 0 bases from V and 3 from J; bases not matched to a gene: 3. The CDR3 region is CASSVDPSGSYEQYF. CDR3 in DNA: TGTGCCAGCAGCGTAGACCCTAGCGGGAGCTACGAGCAGTACTTC. The entire variable domain, with the rest obtained from reference TRBV9 and TRBJ2-7, is as follows: DSGVTQTPKHLITATGQRVTLRCSPRSGDLSVYWYQQSLDQGLQFLIQYYNGEERAKGNILERFSAQQFPDLHSELNLSSLELGDSALYFCASSVDPSGSYEQYFGPGTRLTVT.

This sequence joins TRBV7-2 and TRBJ2-1, with 11 bases aligning to TRBD1. Trimming took 0 bases from V and 1 from J; bases not matched to a gene: 5. The germline V gene encodes CDR1 SGHTA and CDR2 FQGNSA. The CDR3 is 18 residues long. The CDR3 DNA reads as TGTGCCAGCAGCTTAGCTGGGACAGGGGGAAGTTCCTACAATGAGCAGTTCTTC. It encodes CASSLAGTGGSSYNEQFF.

This sequence joins TRBV5-6 and TRBJ2-1; TRBD2 matches at 9 bases. Unmatched junction bases numbered 3, after V lost 0 bases and J lost 5 bases. Germline assignment: CDR1 SGHDT and CDR2 YYEEEE. This CDR3 comprises 15 residues. This CDR3 reads CASSLGGRVNNEQFF. CDR3 nucleotides: TGTGCCAGCAGCTTGGGCGGGAGGGTAAACAATGAGCAGTTCTTC. The entire variable domain, with the rest obtained from reference TRBV5-6 and TRBJ2-1, is as follows: DAGVTQSPTHLIKTRGQQVTLRCSPKSGHDTVSWYQQALGQGPQFIFQYYEEEERQRGNFPDRFSGHQFPNYSSELNVNALLLGDSALYLCASSLGGRVNNEQFFGPGTRLTVL.

The chain joins TRBV19 to TRBJ1-5; D is undetermined. The V gene's germline CDR1 is LNHDA and CDR2 SQIVND (reference sequence). V lost 3 bases to trimming and J lost 1 base, with 7 bases between them. The CDR3 is made up of 14 amino acids. The CDR3, as DNA: TGTGCCAGTAGTATTTCCCGGAGCAATCAGCCCCAGCATTTT. Protein sequence: CASSISRSNQPQHF.

The chain has TRBV10-1 and TRBJ2-3; D uncertain. The V gene's germline CDR1 is WNHNN and CDR2 SYGVQD (reference sequence). This CDR3 region has 13 residues. The V end was cut by 3 bases, the J end by 0 bases, with 4 bases between. The CDR3 nucleotides read TGCGCCAGCAGTGACTCTAGCACAGATACGCAGTATTTT. This translates into CASSDSSTDTQYF.

The V and J genes are TRBV6-5 and TRBJ1-2, with 10 bases matching TRBD1. CDR1 MNHEY and CDR2 SVGAGI come from the germline V gene. The V and J ends lost 5 bases and 4 bases, in that order; junction bases with no gene match: 7. The CDR3 contains 15 residues. The CDR3 sequence: CASSRRDRGSYGYTF. The CDR3 nucleotides are TGTGCCAGCAGTCGGCGGGACAGGGGTAGCTATGGCTACACCTTC.

The CDR3 sequence: CASSFQGASGDTQYF. DNA for the CDR3: TGTGCCAGCAGCTTCCAGGGGGCCTCGGGAGATACGCAGTATTTT. This sequence joins TRBV7-2 and TRBJ2-3; 8 positions agree with TRBD1. The ends lost 3 bases at V and 5 bases at J; junction bases unmatched: 7. The CDR3 is 15 residues long. Germline assignment: CDR1 SGHTA and CDR2 FQGNSA.

V usage is TRBV19 and J usage is TRBJ1-3, with 9 bases lining up with TRBD1. Germline V gene data show CDR1 as LNHDA and CDR2 as SQIVND (reference sequence). This CDR3 has 16 residues. V lost 6 bases, J lost 0 bases, and 6 bases stayed unmatched. CDR3 nucleotides: TGTGCCAGTAGGGGGGACAGGGCCTCCTCTGGAAACACCATATATTTT. Its translation is CASRGDRASSGNTIYF.

The chain combines TRBV5-6 with TRBJ1-1; a weak D match, TRBD1 (5 bases). This CDR3 is built from 14 residues. Germline CDR1 and CDR2: SGHDT and YYEEEE. Deletions cut 1 base from V and 3 bases from J, with 10 bases between. The CDR3 region is CASSLIRGDTEAFF. DNA for the CDR3: TGTGCCAGCAGCTTGATTAGGGGCGACACTGAAGCTTTCTTT. Full variable domain (rest looked up from reference TRBV5-6 and TRBJ1-1): DAGVTQSPTHLIKTRGQQVTLRCSPKSGHDTVSWYQQALGQGPQFIFQYYEEEERQRGNFPDRFSGHQFPNYSSELNVNALLLGDSALYLCASSLIRGDTEAFFGQGTRLTVV.

The chain employs TRBV4-3 and TRBJ1-4; 11 bases align to TRBD1. The CDR3 sequence is 14 residues long. V dropped 3 bases and J dropped 8; count of bases not matched to a gene: 2. Germline lookup yields CDR1 LGHNA and CDR2 YSLEER. CDR3 region: CASSHRTGGEKLFF. The CDR3 nucleotides read TGCGCCAGCAGCCACCGGACAGGGGGCGAAAAACTGTTTTTT.

The gene calls are TRBV5-4 and TRBJ2-1; 13 bases align to TRBD2. V was clipped by 2 bases and J by 10 bases; unmatched bases: 6. Germline-derived CDR1 and CDR2 are SGHNT and YYREEE (reference sequence). The CDR3 spans 15 residues. This CDR3 is CASSFTSGLAGEQFF. Written as DNA, the CDR3 is TGTGCCAGCAGCTTCACCTCGGGACTAGCGGGGGAGCAGTTCTTC. Full variable domain (remainder filled in from reference TRBV5-4 and TRBJ2-1): ETGVTQSPTHLIKTRGQQVTLRCSSQSGHNTVSWYQQALGQGPQFIFQYYREEENGRGNFPPRFSGLQFPNYSSELNVNALELDDSALYLCASSFTSGLAGEQFFGPGTRLTVL.

The chain has TRBV5-1 and TRBJ1-5; TRBD1 aligns across 7 bases. Germline V CDR1 and CDR2: SGHRS, YFSETQ. The CDR3 runs 15 residues. V gave up 4 bases and J gave up 1 base; unmatched junction bases: 5. The CDR3 nucleotides are TGCGCCAGCAGCGCCCAGGGGGGAAGCAATCAGCCCCAGCATTTT. The encoded protein is CASSAQGGSNQPQHF.

This clone is a singleton in its sample. The chain uses TRBV27 and TRBJ1-2; tentatively, D is TRBD1 (6 bases). The CDR3 contains 13 residues. Between the trimmed V and J ends, which lost 3 bases and 8 bases, there was a span of 13 bases. Per germline, CDR1 MNHEY and CDR2 SMNVEV (reference sequence). The DNA of the CDR3 is TGTGCCAGCAGTTTGACAGGAAAGGAAGGCTACACCTTC. This encodes CASSLTGKEGYTF.

The rearrangement uses TRBV6-5 and TRBJ2-3; no clear D gene. CDR1 is MNHEY and CDR2 is SVGAGI in the germline V gene. Trimming cost V 6 bases and J 7 bases, with 14 bases left between them. This CDR3 comprises 13 residues. The CDR3 spells CASRSDLINTQYF. CDR3 nucleotide sequence: TGTGCCAGCAGATCCGACTTAATAAATACGCAGTATTTT.

This chain links TRBV12-2 with TRBJ2-1; the table's D call TRBD2 went unverified against the DNA. TRBV12-2 has pseudogene status. The CDR3 spans 17 residues. The CDR3 sequence is CASRLALRESSYNEQFF. In DNA form, the CDR3 reads TGTGCAAGTCGCTTAGCCCTGCGGGAAAGCTCCTACAATGAGCAGTTCTTC.

V and J are TRBV19 and TRBJ1-5; TRBD1 agrees at 9 bases. The CDR3 has 16 amino acids. Losses at the gene ends were 7 bases for V and 4 bases for J; bases not matched to a gene: 11. The germline V gene has CDR1 LNHDA and CDR2 SQIVND (reference sequence). The CDR3 sequence is CASTLRQGDWNQPQHF. In nucleotides, the CDR3 is TGTGCCAGTACTCTACGACAGGGGGACTGGAATCAGCCCCAGCATTTT.

The chain employs TRBV5-8 and TRBJ2-3; D is unclear. The length of the CDR3 is 17 residues. Germline V lookup: CDR1 SGHTS, CDR2 YDEGEE. Trimming stripped 0 bases from V and 3 bases from J, with 17 bases between. The DNA for the CDR3 is TGTGCCAGCAGCTTGGGGTCCGCCGCCGGTGTGACAGATACGCAGTATTTT. It specifies CASSLGSAAGVTDTQYF.

This rearrangement joins TRBV4-3 to TRBJ2-7; 7 nucleotides agree with TRBD1. V shed 0 bases, J shed 4 bases, and the junction held 6 bases outside the gene matches. The CDR3 is 15 residues long. Germline values: CDR1 LGHNA, CDR2 YSLEER. The CDR3 bases are TGCGCCAGCAGCCAAGAAGGCAGGGGGAATTACGAGCAGTACTTC. Amino acids: CASSQEGRGNYEQYF.

V is TRBV4-3 and J is TRBJ1-2; 7 bases line up with TRBD1. The V gene's germline CDR1 is LGHNA and CDR2 YSLEER. The V and J ends lost 4 bases and 2 bases, in that order; junction bases with no gene match: 4. This CDR3 region has 14 residues. This chain's CDR3 is CASSRTTGNYGYTF. CDR3 coding DNA: TGCGCCAGCAGCCGGACGACAGGGAACTATGGCTACACCTTC.

The V call is TRBV19, the J call TRBJ2-7; D is perhaps TRBD1 (6 bases). The germline V gene encodes CDR1 LNHDA and CDR2 SQIVND (reference sequence). This CDR3 is 13 amino acids long. V lost 6 bases to trimming and J lost 6 bases, with 15 bases between them. CDR3 in amino acids: CASRNKGVSEQYF. In DNA, the CDR3 is TGTGCCAGTAGGAACAAGGGGGTAAGCGAGCAGTACTTC.

The V call is TRBV4-2, the J call TRBJ2-3; D might be TRBD2 (6 bases). Deletions cut 0 bases from V and 4 bases from J, with 17 bases between. The CDR3 extends over 17 amino acids. In germline, CDR1 is LGHNA, CDR2 YNFKEQ. In DNA, the CDR3 is TGTGCCAGCAGCCAAGAACCAGCCGGGGGTTCCCCAGATACGCAGTATTTT. It yields the protein CASSQEPAGGSPDTQYF.

The genes are TRBV30 and TRBJ2-1; the match to TRBD2 covers 10 bases. Germline V gene lookup returns CDR1 GTSNPN and CDR2 SVGIG (reference sequence). Unmatched junction bases numbered 15, after V lost 4 bases and J lost 3 bases. The CDR3 has 18 amino acids. The CDR3 loop reads CAWTRSRTSGTIYNEQFF. In nucleotides, the CDR3 is TGTGCCTGGACCAGATCTAGAACTAGCGGGACGATCTACAATGAGCAGTTCTTC.

The chain recombines TRBV5-1 with TRBJ2-5; TRBD2 aligns across 12 bases. The J call is uncertain, as TRBJ2-7 better fits the DNA end. The CDR3 loop spans 15 amino acids. Germline assignment: CDR1 SGHRS and CDR2 YFSETQ. Here the CDR3 reads CASRPSGGAVYEQYF. Here the CDR3 DNA reads TGCGCCAGCAGGCCTAGCGGGGGGGCGGTCTACGAGCAGTACTTC.

J is TRBJ2-7 and V is TRBV5-6, with a tentative D call TRBD1 (6 bases). V lost 6 bases and J lost 4, with 20 bases in between. This CDR3 is built from 15 residues. The germline V gene has CDR1 SGHDT and CDR2 YYEEEE. DNA for the CDR3: TGTGCCAGCAACGGGGCAGGGGCGTTAAGTTACGAGCAGTACTTC. It codes for CASNGAGALSYEQYF.

V usage is TRBV29-1 and J usage is TRBJ1-1; no clear D. CDR1 is SQVTM and CDR2 is ANQGSEA in the germline V gene. With 7 bases removed from V and 6 bases from J, the gap between germline ends came to 15 bases. This CDR3 contains 12 residues. As DNA, the CDR3 is TGCAGCGCCTTGGGGAGGGAGGCTGAAGCTTTCTTT. Translated, it gives CSALGREAEAFF.

There are a few counts of this clone. The chain has TRBV11-3 and TRBJ2-2, with D possibly TRBD2 on 6 matching bases. Germline CDR1 reads SGHNT; CDR2 reads YENEEA. This CDR3 has 16 residues. Between the trimmed V and J ends, which lost 1 base and 3 bases, there was a span of 12 bases. As DNA, the CDR3 is TGTGCCAGCAGCTTAGGCCCGGGAGAGGACACCGGGGAGCTGTTTTTT. This sequence encodes CASSLGPGEDTGELFF. Supplemented by reference TRBV11-3 and TRBJ2-2, the full variable domain reads EAGVVQSPRYKIIEKKQPVAFWCNPISGHNTLYWYLQNLGQGPELLIRYENEEAVDDSQLPKDRFSAERLKGVDSTLKIQPAELGDSAVYLCASSLGPGEDTGELFFGEGSRLTVL.

The chain is built from TRBV6-6 and TRBJ1-5; no definite D call. V was clipped by 6 bases and J by 7 bases, with 10 bases between them. Germline values: CDR1 MNHNY, CDR2 SVGAGI (reference sequence). The CDR3 extends over 12 amino acids. CDR3 amino acids: CASSRGSQPQHF. CDR3 bases: TGTGCCAGCAGCCGCGGCAGCCAGCCCCAGCATTTT.

V gene TRBV2 combines with J gene TRBJ2-7; a weak D match, TRBD2 (7 bases). This CDR3 has 16 amino acids. Germline V gene sequence: CDR1 SNHLY, CDR2 FYNNEI. Trimming took off 1 base at V and 2 bases at J, with 15 bases between the two ends. In DNA, the CDR3 is TGTGCCAGCAGTGAAGTTGGGGGGGCCATAGCCTACGAGCAGTACTTC. It yields the protein CASSEVGGAIAYEQYF. The full variable domain, in which reference TRBV2 and TRBJ2-7 provide the parts outside the CDR3, is EPEVTQTPSHQVTQMGQEVILRCVPISNHLYFYWYRQILGQKVEFLVSFYNNEISEKSEIFDDQFSVERPDGSNFTLKIRSTKLEDSAMYFCASSEVGGAIAYEQYFGPGTRLTVT.